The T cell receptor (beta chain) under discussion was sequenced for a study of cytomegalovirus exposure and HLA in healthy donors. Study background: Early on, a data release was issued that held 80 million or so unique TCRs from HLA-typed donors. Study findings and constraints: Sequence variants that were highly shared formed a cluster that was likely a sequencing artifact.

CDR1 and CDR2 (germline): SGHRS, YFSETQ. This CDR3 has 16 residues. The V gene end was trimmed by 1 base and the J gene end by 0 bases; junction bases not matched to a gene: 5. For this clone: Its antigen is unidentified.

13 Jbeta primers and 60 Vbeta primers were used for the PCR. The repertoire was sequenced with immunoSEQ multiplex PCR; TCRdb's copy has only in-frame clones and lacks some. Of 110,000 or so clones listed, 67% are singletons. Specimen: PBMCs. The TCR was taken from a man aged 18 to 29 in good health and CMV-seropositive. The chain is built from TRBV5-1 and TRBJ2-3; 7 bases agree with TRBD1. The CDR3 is CASSLKATGSTDTQYF. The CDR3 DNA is TGCGCCAGCAGCTTGAAGGCGACAGGGAGCACAGATACGCAGTATTTT.